This TCR beta chain was observed in a study of blood T cell repertoires in COVID-19. As for the study in general: Acute-phase and convalescent COVID-19 samples originated in the United States, Italy and Spain.

The CDR3 loop spans 15 amino acids. CDR1 is SGHVS, CDR2 FQNEAQ, per germline. V gave up 1 base and J gave up 1 base, with 8 bases separating them. Authors' methods: Nucleated cell counts were estimated from reference gene primer amplification. The data were produced by immunoSEQ multiplex PCR, yet TCRdb's version contains in-frame clones alone and is incomplete. D and trimming were read from the DNA, whereas the V and J calls and clone size are those reported in that table. The sample lists 65,000 to 90,000 clones, around 87% occurring once. This chain joins TRBV7-8 and TRBJ1-5; D possibly corresponds to TRBD1 (6 bases). The receptor was derived from a woman aged 45-65 years with active or convalescent COVID-19. The sequencing input was peripheral blood. The CDR3: CASSLGQDSNQPQHF. The CDR3 DNA reads as TGTGCCAGCAGCTTAGGACAGGACAGCAATCAGCCCCAGCATTTT.